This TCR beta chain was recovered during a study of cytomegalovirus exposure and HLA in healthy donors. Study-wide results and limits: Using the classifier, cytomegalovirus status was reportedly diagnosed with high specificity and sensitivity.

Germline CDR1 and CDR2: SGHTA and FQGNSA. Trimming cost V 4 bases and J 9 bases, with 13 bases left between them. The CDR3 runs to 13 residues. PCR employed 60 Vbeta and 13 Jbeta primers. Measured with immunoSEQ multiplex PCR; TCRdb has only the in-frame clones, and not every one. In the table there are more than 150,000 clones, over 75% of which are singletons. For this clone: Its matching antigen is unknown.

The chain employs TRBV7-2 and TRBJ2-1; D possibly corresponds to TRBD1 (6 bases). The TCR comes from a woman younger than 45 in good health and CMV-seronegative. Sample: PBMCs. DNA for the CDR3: TGTGCCAGCAGCTCAGGGGCGACGGTTGAGCAGTTCTTC. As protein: CASSSGATVEQFF.